This T cell receptor (beta chain) was recorded in a study of spatial heterogeneity in lung cancer (dated by TCRdb to about 2019). Looking at the study overall: Beta-chain transcripts were consistently detected in greater numbers than alpha-chain transcripts, which likely reflects a higher abundance of beta-chain transcripts. At surgery, about 210 tumor regions, 61 to 75 matched nontumor lung samples and 56 PBMC samples were TCR-sequenced for both alpha and beta chains. The study linked features of the TCR repertoire to counts of nonsynonymous mutations, which were determined by whole-exome sequencing of tumor tissue. In the raw uncorrected reads, each unique combination of TCR and UMI appeared more than ten times on average. The study quantitatively compared TCR alpha and beta repertoires across multiple tumor regions, matched nontumor lung and blood in non-small cell lung cancer.

On the study overall, not on this receptor specifically: Confirming at a functional level the hypothesis that regional TCRs recognize regional mutations was considered to require additional single-cell paired TCR alpha and beta sequencing. Ubiquitous expanded tumor TCRs were detected in blood more often at tumor resection than at routine follow-up.

The germline V gene encodes CDR1 SGDLS and CDR2 YYNGEE. From the cysteine through the phenylalanine, the CDR3 covers 16 amino acids. Only CDR3 DNA is held: 48 bases, read in frame from base 1. The germline V and J ends show losses of 4 bases and 1 base respectively, and no gene match explains 6 bases of the junction. In light of the paper, this sample's time point label describes: sample taken at primary tumor resection. Samples were obtained from approximately 72 patients with early-stage, untreated non-small cell lung cancer from the lung TRACERx cohort. TCR sequencing used whole RNA extracted from tumor and nontumor lung tissue, or from cryopreserved PBMC samples, without cell sorting. Only patients with enough RNA available from two or more tumor regions were chosen for TCR sequencing. A word on this clonotype: Its antigen target is currently unknown. Base quality data are lacking; no much larger clone is found one base away.

To prepare the library, 5' RACE was applied. The sequencer listed for this sample is NextSeq 500. The TCR library protocol attached a unique molecular identifier to each TCR cDNA molecule to allow correction of PCR and sequencing errors. The paper's data handling went like this. Decombinator tools were used for TCR identification, UMI-based error correction and CDR3 extraction. Expanded TCRs were defined as those above a frequency of 2 per 1,000, corresponding to the top 1% of the tumor frequency distribution. Renyi diversity was calculated using the R vegan package after each repertoire was subsampled 100 times to 5,000 TCRs. CDR3 similarity networks were built from amino acid triplet string-kernel similarity, with CDR3s being connected when pairwise similarity was above 0.82. The public reads were quality trimmed at Q25 with fastp and then assembled into clones with MiXCR by TCRdb, keeping productive beta chains. Every CDR3 protein is listed once, alongside the most common genes and DNA of its rows. TCRdb's processing, not the authors' own work, is the source of the V and J calls. The sample table holds tens of thousands of distinct CDR3 sequences, of which roughly 8% were seen once. The top ten clones comprise under 30% of the sample.

The receptor was isolated from a male donor with early-stage non-small cell lung cancer. Source: PBMCs, taken at surgery. In this chain, TRBV9 is recombined with TRBJ2-2; 8 middle bases align to TRBD1. The sequence in DNA is TGTGCCAGCAGCTCCACAGACAGGGGGAACACCGGGGAGCTGTTTTTT. Its amino acids are CASSSTDRGNTGELFF.